The entry below gives a single T cell receptor beta chain sequence along with its context. Its antigen is still unknown. No per-base quality is available; no much larger clone lies one base away. Library generation was performed with 5' RACE. Reads for this sample came from an Illumina HiSeq 2000. A universal primer binding site was introduced by template switching, and a unique molecular identifier was present in the final cDNA, enabling accurate counting of TCR cDNA molecules. Specific primers in the conserved constant-segment region were used to synthesize first-strand cDNA for TCR alpha and beta chains. Each cDNA library was double barcoded, with a SMART-Mk sample barcode plus Illumina barcodes, to control for contamination. TruSeq adapter sequences, together with Illumina sample barcodes, were added in two successive PCR steps. The Illumina HiSeq platform was used with custom primers to sequence TCR alpha and beta cDNA libraries. Processing in the source paper ran as follows. MiGEC was used to process raw reads and extract unique molecular identifiers, and MiXCR was used to find CDR3 positions. Recombination models were inferred per individual with the repgenHMM and IGoR tools using an EM algorithm. Shared clonotypes were analyzed with the tcR package in R, and sharing was normalized by the product of cloneset sizes. To study raw recombination free of thymic and clonal selection effects, out-of-frame nonproductive sequences were analyzed. Starting from the raw public reads, TCRdb applied fastp trimming at Q25, assembled clones with MiXCR and retained in-frame beta chains. One record per CDR3 amino acid sequence lists the most common genes and DNA. TCRdb assigned the V and J calls; the authors' analysis was not used. Across this sample there are some 710,000 distinct CDR3 sequences, with 5.5% to 6.5% seen only once. The ten largest account for approximately 1.6% of the sample.

This sample was taken from a study of identical twins (dated by TCRdb to the mid-2010s). With respect to the entire study: The study deep-sequenced TCR alpha and beta repertoires from monozygotic twins, unrelated adults of various ages and cord blood to test whether fetal clonotypes persist. To rule out contamination, replicate twin experiments were performed at different times with different library preparation protocols. The study at large found these results: Abundant cord blood beta clonotypes had fewer insertions, young adult naive repertoires showed a similar but weaker trend, and memory repertoires showed no such trend. Compared with coincidental sharing between unrelated individuals, an excess of low generation-probability sequences was observed among out-of-frame TCR alpha sequences shared between twins. Zero-insertion analyses could be partly confounded by invariant T cells such as MAIT and iNKT, although diverse VJ usage argued against such confounding for most clonotypes. Because the same donors could not be followed over many years, the conclusions relied on cross-sectional statistical analysis. In beta out-of-frame sequences, excess twin sharing was weaker, because having fewer shared sequences lowered the signal-to-noise ratio. In monozygotic twins, recombination models systematically underestimated out-of-frame TCR alpha sharing, but the models matched the sharing seen between unrelated individuals.

CDR1 and CDR2, looked up from the germline V gene (reference sequence), are MNHEY and SMNVEV. Trimming leaves V shorter by 6 bases and J shorter by 4 bases, with the junction holding 8 bases beyond the gene matches. The cysteine opens and the phenylalanine closes a CDR3 of 15 amino acids. Only the CDR3 part of the read is kept: 45 bases, read in frame from the first base. Every donor in the study was a healthy Caucasian. The researchers also sequenced three unrelated adults who were not twins: a male aged 18 to 30, a male aged 50 to 59, and a female aged 50 to 59. Miltenyi CD45RO+ enrichment and human naive T-cell isolation kits were used to isolate memory (CD45RO+) and naive T cells from PBMC.

This receptor was taken from a man aged 18 to 35 in good health. The V gene is TRBV27 and the J gene is TRBJ1-5, with 8 middle bases fitting TRBD1. Sequencing was carried out using naive T cells sorted from blood. The sample's cell subset or site label, decoded: cells isolated with a human naive T-cell isolation kit. The nucleotide sequence reads as follows: TGTGCCAGCAGGACATCAGGGGGCTGGAATCAGCCCCAGCATTTT. Protein translation: CASRTSGGWNQPQHF.